Below, 27 T cell receptor beta chains from the same sample are listed, as sequenced in a study of cytomegalovirus exposure and HLA in healthy donors. The primer mix had 60 Vbeta and 13 Jbeta primers. Clones were sequenced by immunoSEQ multiplex PCR, and TCRdb holds only the in-frame ones, with some missing. The table includes about 110,000 clones, roughly two thirds detected once. Sequencing used PBMCs. The receptors come from a female donor in good health and CMV-seronegative.

J is TRBJ1-5 and V is TRBV29-1; a possible D gene is TRBD1 (6 bases). The CDR3 has 12 residues. The V and J ends lost 6 bases and 4 bases respectively, with 10 bases between them. The germline CDR1 and CDR2 sequences are SQVTM and ANQGSEA. The CDR3 nucleotides read TGCAGCGTCGGACAGCCTAATCAGCCCCAGCATTTT. Its translation is CSVGQPNQPQHF.

The rearrangement uses TRBV14 and TRBJ1-1, with TRBD1 matching over 7 bases. V was pared by 4 bases and J by 1 base, with 6 bases of the junction left unmatched. Germline values: CDR1 SGHDN, CDR2 FVKESK. This CDR3 spans 15 amino acids. The CDR3 reads CASSRRTGRNTEAFF. CDR3 coding DNA: TGTGCCAGCAGCCGAAGGACAGGACGGAACACTGAAGCTTTCTTT.

V gene TRBV19 combines with J gene TRBJ2-3; TRBD2 is a possible D gene (6 bases). The CDR3 has 13 residues. CDR1 is LNHDA, CDR2 SQIVND, per germline (reference sequence). Trimming cost V 11 bases and J 8 bases, with 20 bases left between them. The CDR3 spells CAGLQRESGTQYF. The CDR3 region has the DNA TGTGCCGGACTTCAACGGGAGAGTGGTACGCAGTATTTT.

The V and J genes are TRBV27 and TRBJ2-2; perhaps TRBD1 as D (6 bases). Trimming pared 6 bases from V and 4 bases from J, leaving 15 bases between. The CDR3 is 15 residues long. Germline-derived CDR1 and CDR2 are MNHEY and SMNVEV (reference sequence). The CDR3 nucleotides read TGTGCCAGCAGCGTAACAGGGTCCGTCACCGGGGAGCTGTTTTTT. Its protein product is CASSVTGSVTGELFF.

The rearrangement links TRBV19 to TRBJ1-5; 8 bases map to TRBD1. CDR1 is LNHDA and CDR2 is SQIVND in the germline V gene (reference sequence). V lost 8 bases, J lost 6 bases, and 6 bases stayed unmatched. CDR3 length: 13 amino acids. In DNA, the CDR3 is TGTGCCAGTCACGGACAGGGTGTTCAGCCCCAGCATTTT. It is translated as CASHGQGVQPQHF.

The chain uses TRBV19 and TRBJ2-1, with a tentative D call TRBD1 (5 bases). Trimming removed 5 bases from V and 9 bases from J, with 17 bases in between. Germline-derived CDR1 and CDR2 are LNHDA and SQIVND (reference sequence). There are 14 residues in the CDR3. The CDR3, as DNA: TGTGCCAGTAGTCCCCAAGCCAGGGCAGGTGAGCAGTTCTTC. Translated: CASSPQARAGEQFF.

The chain employs TRBV9 and TRBJ1-3, with no clear D. Germline V gives CDR1 SGDLS, CDR2 YYNGEE. Trimming pared 0 bases from V and 2 bases from J, leaving 9 bases between. This CDR3 region has 15 residues. The CDR3 reads CASSVGGGTGNTIYF. As DNA, the CDR3 is TGTGCCAGCAGCGTAGGGGGAGGGACTGGAAACACCATATATTTT.

The chain uses TRBV11-1 and TRBJ2-3; TRBD1 might be the D (6 bases). Germline CDR1 and CDR2: SGHAT and FQDESV (reference sequence). The ends were cut back, 0 bases at V and 2 bases at J, with 9 bases in the middle. This CDR3 comprises 15 residues. CDR3 loop: CASSLAWGPTDTQYF. The CDR3 region has the DNA TGTGCCAGCAGCTTAGCGTGGGGGCCCACAGATACGCAGTATTTT.

This clone is a singleton in its sample. This chain connects TRBV11-3 to TRBJ2-3, with D possibly TRBD2 on 5 matching bases. From germline, CDR1 is SGHNT and CDR2 YENEEA. The germline V and J ends were trimmed by 3 bases and 1 base, with 8 bases remaining between them. The CDR3 consists of 14 residues. The CDR3 DNA is TGTGCCAGCAGCTTTAGTAGCGGCACAGATACGCAGTATTTT. Protein: CASSFSSGTDTQYF.

This clone was found a few times. V is TRBV18 and J is TRBJ2-7; 11 positions match TRBD2. Germline trimming cut 4 bases from V and 4 bases from J; bases unmatched to any gene: 0. Germline V gene sequence: CDR1 KGHSH, CDR2 LQKENI. The CDR3 is 13 residues long. The CDR3 loop is CASSLAGGYEQYF. DNA of the CDR3: TGTGCCAGCTCACTAGCGGGAGGGTACGAGCAGTACTTC.

On this clone itself: This specimen includes other DNA sequences encoding the same CDR3. The J gene is TRBJ2-7, the V gene TRBV4-2; 7 bases map to TRBD2. The ends lost 0 bases at V and 0 bases at J; junction bases unmatched: 2. This CDR3 is 15 amino acids long. The germline V gene encodes CDR1 LGHNA and CDR2 YNFKEQ. Here the CDR3 DNA reads TGTGCCAGCAGCCAAGAGGCTAGCGGCTCCTACGAGCAGTACTTC. Amino acid sequence: CASSQEASGSYEQYF.

The chain links TRBV19 to TRBJ1-2; D gene ambiguous. CDR1 LNHDA and CDR2 SQIVND come from the germline V gene (reference sequence). V was shortened by 7 bases and J by 8 bases, with 17 bases between the two germline ends. The CDR3 is made up of 13 amino acids. The CDR3 DNA reads TGTGCCAGTAACCCCCCAGGAAACTTGGGCTACACCTTC. As protein: CASNPPGNLGYTF.

This clone was counted only a few times. The gene calls are TRBV7-9 and TRBJ2-1, with TRBD1 identical over 9 bases. The CDR3 is 19 amino acids. Germline values: CDR1 SEHNR, CDR2 FQNEAQ (reference sequence). After removal of 3 bases from V and 8 bases from J, the junction contained 20 bases not matched to a gene. CDR3 loop: CASSFTTGGVGPTRDEQFF. The DNA for the CDR3 is TGTGCCAGCAGCTTTACGACAGGGGGTGTTGGTCCTACGCGCGATGAGCAGTTCTTC.

The chain joins TRBV15 to TRBJ2-7, with 8 bases aligning to TRBD2. The junction had 8 bases not matched to a gene; V was cut back by 0 bases and J by 4 bases. Germline loops: CDR1 LNHNV, CDR2 YYDKDF (reference sequence). The CDR3 has 16 amino acids. CDR3 amino acids: CATSRDKVAGTYEQYF. CDR3 nucleotide sequence: TGTGCCACCAGCAGAGATAAGGTAGCGGGGACGTACGAGCAGTACTTC.

This clone was counted between two and nine times. The chain recombines TRBV5-1 with TRBJ2-7, with 9 bases fitting TRBD1. This CDR3 region has 15 residues. Germline trimming cut 4 bases from V and 6 bases from J; bases unmatched to any gene: 11. Germline-derived CDR1 and CDR2 are SGHRS and YFSETQ. Here the CDR3 reads CASSPKSGTGTEQYF. In DNA form, the CDR3 reads TGCGCCAGCAGCCCTAAGTCCGGGACAGGGACCGAGCAGTACTTC. The variable domain in full, completed from reference TRBV5-1 and TRBJ2-7, reads KAGVTQTPRYLIKTRGQQVTLSCSPISGHRSVSWYQQTPGQGLQFLFEYFSETQRNKGNFPGRFSGRQFSNSRSEMNVSTLELGDSALYLCASSPKSGTGTEQYFGPGTRLTVT.

The chain employs TRBV27 and TRBJ2-2, with TRBD2 matching over 7 bases. This CDR3 has 15 amino acids. Germline assignment: CDR1 MNHEY and CDR2 SMNVEV (reference sequence). The junction had 4 bases not matched to a gene; V was cut back by 1 base and J by 5 bases. The CDR3 is CASSLYTGGTGELFF. The CDR3 coding sequence is TGTGCCAGCAGTTTATATACCGGGGGGACCGGGGAGCTGTTTTTT.

The genes are TRBV30 and TRBJ2-7, with 10 bases lining up with TRBD2. Germline CDR1 and CDR2: GTSNPN and SVGIG (reference sequence). Losses at the gene ends were 2 bases for V and 2 bases for J; bases not matched to a gene: 0. This CDR3 is built from 13 residues. For the CDR3, the DNA is TGTGCCTGGAGTAGCGGGAGGGCCTACGAGCAGTACTTC. Translated, it gives CAWSSGRAYEQYF.

The gene calls are TRBV6-5 and TRBJ1-2, with 8 bases lining up with TRBD1. The CDR3 is 14 amino acids. Unmatched junction bases numbered 3, after V lost 6 bases and J lost 0 bases. The germline CDR1 and CDR2 sequences are MNHEY and SVGAGI. As DNA, the CDR3 is TGTGCCAGCAGGACAGGGGTTTCTAACTATGGCTACACCTTC. Its translation: CASRTGVSNYGYTF.

V usage is TRBV7-8 and J usage is TRBJ1-1; unclear D gene. The germline V gene encodes CDR1 SGHVS and CDR2 FQNEAQ. This CDR3 has 16 amino acids. V was clipped by 5 bases and J by 1 base, with 17 bases between them. The CDR3 bases are TGTGCCAGCAGCCCAACCCGGTTCGAGGGGAACACTGAAGCTTTCTTT. Amino acid sequence: CASSPTRFEGNTEAFF.

This clone was recorded only once. V gene TRBV29-1 combines with J gene TRBJ2-5; D remains unclear. Germline V gene data show CDR1 as SQVTM and CDR2 as ANQGSEA. This CDR3 contains 11 residues. Deletions cut 3 bases from V and 2 bases from J, with 4 bases between. CDR3 coding DNA: TGCAGCGTTGACCAACAAGAGACCCAGTACTTC. Its protein product is CSVDQQETQYF.

In this sample, this clone turned up once. The gene calls are TRBV9 and TRBJ2-2; 9 bases are a match to TRBD2. The V and J ends lost 0 bases and 4 bases, in that order; junction bases with no gene match: 7. In germline, CDR1 is SGDLS, CDR2 YYNGEE. The CDR3 contains 17 residues. CDR3 residues: CASSVGSSGSSTGELFF. The CDR3 coding sequence is TGTGCCAGCAGCGTAGGTAGTAGCGGGAGTTCCACCGGGGAGCTGTTTTTT.

A few counts support this clone. The J gene is TRBJ2-1, the V gene TRBV7-2, with D possibly TRBD1 on 6 matching bases. The ends were cut back, 5 bases at V and 5 bases at J, with 25 bases in the middle. CDR3 length equals 18 residues. Germline lookup yields CDR1 SGHTA and CDR2 FQGNSA. The CDR3 DNA sequence: TGTGCCAGCAGCCCCGGCCCAGGGGAAGGGTGGGGTCACAATGAGCAGTTCTTC. Translation gives CASSPGPGEGWGHNEQFF.

In regard to this clone: This CDR3 is also generated by other DNA sequences in the sample. The CDR3 DNA reads TGTGCCAGCTCGCCGGGAACTGATAGCAATCAGCCCCAGCATTTT. Translation: CASSPGTDSNQPQHF. The chain is built from TRBV6-5 and TRBJ1-5, with unresolved D. The CDR3 has 15 amino acids. CDR1 and CDR2 from the germline V gene are MNHEY and SVGAGI. V lost 8 bases and J 0 bases, leaving 14 bases between the germline ends.

The table lists this clone with a count of one. The chain joins TRBV30 to TRBJ2-7; 13 nucleotides line up with TRBD2. Trimming removed 5 bases from V and 3 bases from J; junction bases left unmatched: 13. This CDR3 spans 17 amino acids. Germline CDR1 GTSNPN, CDR2 SVGIG (reference sequence). The CDR3 is CAWAPGTSGILIYEQYF. The CDR3 bases are TGTGCCTGGGCCCCCGGGACTAGCGGGATCCTTATCTACGAGCAGTACTTC.

This chain joins TRBV19 and TRBJ1-4; D not certain. This CDR3 has 16 amino acids. With 6 bases removed from V and 0 bases from J, the gap between germline ends came to 14 bases. Germline V lookup: CDR1 LNHDA, CDR2 SQIVND (reference sequence). In nucleotides, the CDR3 is TGTGCCAGTAGCACAGAGGGCCGCCCAACTAATGAAAAACTGTTTTTT. Residues: CASSTEGRPTNEKLFF.

This clone occurred a few times. CDR3 sequence: CASNGGIDRGPGYTF. CDR3 coding DNA: TGTGCCAGCAACGGGGGGATAGACAGGGGGCCTGGCTACACCTTC. This sequence joins TRBV28 and TRBJ1-2, with TRBD1 matching over 10 bases. The germline CDR1 and CDR2 sequences are MDHEN and SYDVKM. The CDR3 length is 15 residues. V shed 7 bases, J shed 7 bases, and the junction held 12 bases outside the gene matches.

V and J are TRBV6-5 and TRBJ2-1; possible D gene TRBD1, 6 bases. V lost 7 bases, J lost 1 base, and 14 bases lay in between. CDR1 and CDR2 (germline): MNHEY, SVGAGI. The CDR3 consists of 15 residues. Here the CDR3 DNA reads TGTGCCAGCACCCGGTTTAGGGGGTCCTACAATGAGCAGTTCTTC. This gives the protein CASTRFRGSYNEQFF.